The source of this TCR beta chain is a study of chemoradiotherapy in HPV16-positive cancers. The table came from immunoSEQ multiplex PCR; TCRdb's copy has only in-frame clones and leaves some out. In the table there are about 4,200 clones, approximately 84% of which are singletons. Repertoires were sampled repeatedly during chemoradiotherapy. Germline-derived CDR1 and CDR2 are SGHRS and YFSETQ. The CDR3 covers 15 residues. V shed 4 bases, J shed 5 bases, and the junction held 9 bases outside the gene matches. This receptor was obtained from a human donor with HPV-associated anogenital cancer. The starting material was tumor tissue, obtained from a patient who underwent chemoradiotherapy. The chain combines TRBV5-1 with TRBJ2-7; 10 positions match TRBD1. CDR3 DNA sequence: TGCGCCAGCAGCGGAGGACAGGGGGTTCTAAACGAGCAGTACTTC. As protein: CASSGGQGVLNEQYF.